This passage covers 15 T cell receptor beta chains from one sample sequenced in a study of cytomegalovirus exposure and HLA in healthy donors. PCR primers comprised 60 Vbeta and 13 Jbeta primers. Assay used: immunoSEQ multiplex PCR; TCRdb lists only in-frame clones, some missing. The table lists about 180,000 clones, around 81% of them singletons. The specimen sequenced was PBMCs. The receptors stem from a man aged 40-55 years in good health and CMV-seronegative.

This sequence joins TRBV5-1 and TRBJ2-5; 7 positions agree with TRBD1. This CDR3 spans 15 amino acids. CDR1 and CDR2 from the germline V gene are SGHRS and YFSETQ. The V segment lost 5 bases and the J segment 1 base; nucleotides outside the gene matches: 8. CDR3 residues: CASRANTGVQETQYF. CDR3 bases: TGCGCCAGCAGAGCGAACACAGGGGTCCAAGAGACCCAGTACTTC.

This chain uses TRBV5-4 with TRBJ2-3; 10 nucleotides agree with TRBD2. With V trimmed by 4 bases and J by 0 bases, 2 bases remained unmatched. The CDR3 sequence is 15 residues long. Germline V gene sequence: CDR1 SGHNT, CDR2 YYREEE (reference sequence). CDR3 sequence (DNA): TGTGCCAGCAGCCCGACTAGCGGGAGCACAGATACGCAGTATTTT. Translated: CASSPTSGSTDTQYF.

The V and J genes are TRBV7-9 and TRBJ1-5, with a tentative D call TRBD1 (6 bases). Germline CDR1 and CDR2: SEHNR and FQNEAQ (reference sequence). There are 18 residues in the CDR3. V lost 4 bases to trimming and J lost 0 bases, with 19 bases between them. The CDR3: CASSSEITGSFSNQPQHF. CDR3 nucleotides: TGTGCCAGCAGCTCAGAGATCACAGGGAGTTTTAGCAATCAGCCCCAGCATTTT.

The genes are TRBV4-3 and TRBJ2-7; 7 bases match TRBD2. Germline CDR1 and CDR2: LGHNA and YSLEER. The CDR3 runs 15 residues. V trimming: 0 bases; J trimming: 3 bases; junction bases outside the gene matches: 5. The CDR3 here is CASSQDRSGNYEQYF. The CDR3 DNA follows: TGCGCCAGCAGCCAAGATAGAAGCGGGAACTACGAGCAGTACTTC.

This rearrangement joins TRBV18 to TRBJ1-1; D unresolved. V shed 4 bases and J shed 0 bases, with 9 bases lying between them. CDR1 is KGHSH and CDR2 is LQKENI in the germline V gene. The CDR3 sequence is 14 residues long. The CDR3 nucleotides read TGTGCCAGCTCACAGGACTTTCTGAACACTGAAGCTTTCTTT. Residues: CASSQDFLNTEAFF.

The chain couples TRBV6-6 to TRBJ1-2; the D gene is possibly TRBD1 (5 bases). This CDR3 contains 15 residues. Per germline, CDR1 MNHNY and CDR2 SVGAGI (reference sequence). The germline V and J ends were trimmed by 0 bases and 4 bases, with 12 bases remaining between them. CDR3 region: CASSYSGGRFYGYTF. The CDR3 DNA reads TGTGCCAGCAGTTACTCTGGGGGGAGATTCTATGGCTACACCTTC.

The chain combines TRBV27 with TRBJ2-3, with TRBD2 matching 10 bases. Germline CDR1 reads MNHEY; CDR2 reads SMNVEV (reference sequence). The CDR3 is made up of 15 amino acids. V was pared by 4 bases and J by 4 bases, with 5 bases of the junction left unmatched. CDR3 coding DNA: TGTGCCAGCAGTTCCGGGACTAGCGTCCCAGATACGCAGTATTTT. Its translation is CASSSGTSVPDTQYF.

The chain is built from TRBV19 and TRBJ2-6; 8 bases fit TRBD1. Germline trimming cut 4 bases from V and 2 bases from J; bases unmatched to any gene: 13. This CDR3 is built from 19 residues. Germline V gene lookup returns CDR1 LNHDA and CDR2 SQIVND (reference sequence). The CDR3 nucleotides are TGTGCCAGTAGTAGGGCAGGGGGCGGACAAGCCACTGGGGCCAACGTCCTGACTTTC. This gives the protein CASSRAGGGQATGANVLTF.

The gene calls are TRBV2 and TRBJ2-1, with a weak D call TRBD1 (5 bases). This CDR3 spans 13 amino acids. Germline V lookup: CDR1 SNHLY, CDR2 FYNNEI. The germline V and J ends were trimmed by 6 bases and 14 bases, with 20 bases remaining between them. CDR3 loop: CASRSQGVQFKFF. CDR3 nucleotide sequence: TGTGCCAGCAGATCTCAAGGGGTACAATTCAAGTTCTTC. Using reference TRBV2 and TRBJ2-1 for the parts outside the CDR3, the full variable domain is EPEVTQTPSHQVTQMGQEVILRCVPISNHLYFYWYRQILGQKVEFLVSFYNNEISEKSEIFDDQFSVERPDGSNFTLKIRSTKLEDSAMYFCASRSQGVQFKFFGPGTRLTVL.

The chain recombines TRBV4-2 with TRBJ1-1; no definite D call. The CDR3 is made up of 13 amino acids. V was trimmed by 3 bases and J by 0 bases, leaving 5 bases between them. Germline loops: CDR1 LGHNA, CDR2 YNFKEQ. DNA of the CDR3: TGTGCCAGCAGCCAGGGCGTGAACACTGAAGCTTTCTTT. Its protein is CASSQGVNTEAFF.

The chain recombines TRBV13 with TRBJ2-5; 12 nucleotides match TRBD2. CDR3 length equals 17 residues. The V segment lost 0 bases and the J segment 5 bases; nucleotides outside the gene matches: 7. From germline, CDR1 is PRHDT and CDR2 FYEKMQ (reference sequence). In nucleotides, the CDR3 is TGTGCCAGCAGCTTAGGGGCTAGCGGGGGGGCCCGGGAGACCCAGTACTTC. This codes for CASSLGASGGARETQYF.

This clone has only one observation. The rearrangement uses TRBV19 and TRBJ1-5; 7 nucleotides align to TRBD1. Germline trimming cut 7 bases from V and 2 bases from J; bases unmatched to any gene: 8. CDR3 length equals 15 residues. Germline CDR1 LNHDA, CDR2 SQIVND (reference sequence). In nucleotides, the CDR3 is TGTGCCAGTACCCCGGTAGGGACAGGCAATCAGCCCCAGCATTTT. Residues: CASTPVGTGNQPQHF.

The CDR3 DNA reads TGTGCCAGCAGTCCGGGAAGCATGAACACTGAAGCTTTCTTT. This translates into CASSPGSMNTEAFF. The chain is built from TRBV7-2 and TRBJ1-1; unclear D gene. This CDR3 is built from 14 residues. Trimming removed 6 bases from V and 0 bases from J, with 11 bases in between. Germline V gives CDR1 SGHTA, CDR2 FQGNSA. Combining the CDR3 with reference TRBV7-2 and TRBJ1-1 gives the whole variable domain GAGVSQSPSNKVTEKGKDVELRCDPISGHTALYWYRQSLGQGLEFLIYFQGNSAPDKSGLPSDRFSAERTGGSVSTLTIQRTQQEDSAVYLCASSPGSMNTEAFFGQGTRLTVV.

The V call is TRBV5-5, the J call TRBJ1-5; possible D gene TRBD1, 6 bases. Trimming removed 3 bases at V and 3 bases at J, with 19 bases between. Germline V gene sequence: CDR1 SGHKS, CDR2 YYEKEE (reference sequence). This CDR3 has 17 residues. CDR3 protein: CASSSWGGTIPNQPQHF. The CDR3 nucleotides read TGTGCCAGCAGCTCCTGGGGGGGGACAATCCCCAATCAGCCCCAGCATTTT.

The rearrangement joins TRBV6-1 to TRBJ1-2; tentatively, D is TRBD1 (5 bases). Trimming removed 4 bases from V and 0 bases from J, with 27 bases in between. CDR1 is MNHNS, CDR2 SASEGT, per germline. The CDR3 is 20 amino acids. This CDR3 is CASSGPKAGLPHPTNYGYTF. The CDR3 DNA is TGTGCCAGCAGTGGTCCGAAAGCGGGACTCCCTCATCCTACTAACTATGGCTACACCTTC.